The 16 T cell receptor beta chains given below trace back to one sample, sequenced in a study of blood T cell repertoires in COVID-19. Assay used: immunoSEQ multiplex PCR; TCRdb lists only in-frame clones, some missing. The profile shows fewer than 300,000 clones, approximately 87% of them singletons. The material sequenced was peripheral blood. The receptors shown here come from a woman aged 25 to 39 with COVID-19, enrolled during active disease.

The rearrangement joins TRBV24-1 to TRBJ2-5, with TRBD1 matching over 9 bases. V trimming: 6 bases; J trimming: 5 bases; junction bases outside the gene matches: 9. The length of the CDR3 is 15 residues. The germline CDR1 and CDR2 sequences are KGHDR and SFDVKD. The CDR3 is CATSTGGGAFETQYF. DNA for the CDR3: TGTGCCACCAGTACAGGGGGCGGTGCATTTGAGACCCAGTACTTC.

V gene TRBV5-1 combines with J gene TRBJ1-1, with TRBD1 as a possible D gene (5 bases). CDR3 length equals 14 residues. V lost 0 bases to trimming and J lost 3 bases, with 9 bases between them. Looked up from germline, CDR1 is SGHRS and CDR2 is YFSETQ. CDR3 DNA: TGCGCCAGCAGCTTGGGTGGGGCTTACACTGAAGCTTTCTTT. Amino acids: CASSLGGAYTEAFF.

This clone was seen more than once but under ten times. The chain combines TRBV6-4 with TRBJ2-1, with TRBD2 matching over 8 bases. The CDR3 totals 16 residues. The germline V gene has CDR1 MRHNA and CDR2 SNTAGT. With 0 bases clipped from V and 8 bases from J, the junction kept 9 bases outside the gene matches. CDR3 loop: CASSDSVAGSGDEQFF. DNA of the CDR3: TGTGCCAGCAGTGACTCGGTAGCGGGAAGCGGGGATGAGCAGTTCTTC.

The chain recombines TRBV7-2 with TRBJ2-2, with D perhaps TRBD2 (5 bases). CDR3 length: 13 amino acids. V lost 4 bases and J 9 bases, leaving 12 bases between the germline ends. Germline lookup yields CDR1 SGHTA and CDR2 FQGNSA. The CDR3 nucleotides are TGTGCCAGCAGCTACTACACCGGGAGGGAGCTGTTTTTT. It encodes CASSYYTGRELFF.

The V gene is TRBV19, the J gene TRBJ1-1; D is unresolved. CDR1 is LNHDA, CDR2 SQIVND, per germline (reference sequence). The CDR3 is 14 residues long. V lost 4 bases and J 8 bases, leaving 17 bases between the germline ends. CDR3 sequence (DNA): TGTGCCAGTAGTACCCCGGTGGGTATCAGGGAAGCTTTCTTT. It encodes CASSTPVGIREAFF. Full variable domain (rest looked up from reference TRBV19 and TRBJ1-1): DGGITQSPKYLFRKEGQNVTLSCEQNLNHDAMYWYRQDPGQGLRLIYYSQIVNDFQKGDIAEGYSVSREKKESFPLTVTSAQKNPTAFYLCASSTPVGIREAFFGQGTRLTVV.

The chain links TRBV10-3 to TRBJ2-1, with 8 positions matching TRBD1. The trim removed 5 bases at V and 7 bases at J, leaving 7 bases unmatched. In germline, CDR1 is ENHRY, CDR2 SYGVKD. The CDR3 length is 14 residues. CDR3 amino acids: CAISTRGQVNEQFF. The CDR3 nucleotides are TGTGCCATCAGTACCAGGGGGCAGGTGAATGAGCAGTTCTTC.

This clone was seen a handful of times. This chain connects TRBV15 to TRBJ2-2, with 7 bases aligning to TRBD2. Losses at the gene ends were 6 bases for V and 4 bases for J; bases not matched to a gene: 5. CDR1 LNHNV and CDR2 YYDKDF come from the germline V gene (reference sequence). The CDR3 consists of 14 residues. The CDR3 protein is CATRGSGGTGELFF. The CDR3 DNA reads TGTGCCACCAGAGGATCGGGGGGCACCGGGGAGCTGTTTTTT.

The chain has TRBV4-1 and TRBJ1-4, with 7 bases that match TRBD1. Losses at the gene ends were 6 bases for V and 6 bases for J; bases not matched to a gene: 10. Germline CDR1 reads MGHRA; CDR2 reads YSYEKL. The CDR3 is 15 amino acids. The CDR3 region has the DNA TGCGCCAGCAGGACAGGGATGGTCTTAGATGAAAAACTGTTTTTT. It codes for CASRTGMVLDEKLFF.

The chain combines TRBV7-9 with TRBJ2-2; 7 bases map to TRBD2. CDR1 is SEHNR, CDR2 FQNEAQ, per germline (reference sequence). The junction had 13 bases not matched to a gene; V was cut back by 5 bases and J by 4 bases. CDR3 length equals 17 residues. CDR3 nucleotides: TGTGCCAGCAGCAACCTCGTAGCCGGGGAGGGCACCGGGGAGCTGTTTTTT. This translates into CASSNLVAGEGTGELFF.

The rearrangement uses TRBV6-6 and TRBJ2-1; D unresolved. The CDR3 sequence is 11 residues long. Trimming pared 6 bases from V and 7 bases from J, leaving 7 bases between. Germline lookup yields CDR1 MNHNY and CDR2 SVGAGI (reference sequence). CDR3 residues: CASSLINEQFF. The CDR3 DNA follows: TGTGCCAGCAGCTTAATAAATGAGCAGTTCTTC.

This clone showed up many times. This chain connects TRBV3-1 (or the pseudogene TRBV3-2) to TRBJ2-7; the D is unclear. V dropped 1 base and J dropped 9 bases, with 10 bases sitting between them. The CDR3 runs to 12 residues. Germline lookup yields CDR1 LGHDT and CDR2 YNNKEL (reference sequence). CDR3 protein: CASSQAPQRQYF. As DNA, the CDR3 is TGTGCCAGCAGCCAAGCCCCCCAGCGGCAGTACTTC.

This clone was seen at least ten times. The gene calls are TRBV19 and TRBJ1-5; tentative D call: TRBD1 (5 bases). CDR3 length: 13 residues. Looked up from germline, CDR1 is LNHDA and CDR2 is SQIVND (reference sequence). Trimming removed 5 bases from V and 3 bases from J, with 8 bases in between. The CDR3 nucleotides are TGTGCCAGTAGTGCAGGGATCAATCAGCCCCAGCATTTT. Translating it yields CASSAGINQPQHF.

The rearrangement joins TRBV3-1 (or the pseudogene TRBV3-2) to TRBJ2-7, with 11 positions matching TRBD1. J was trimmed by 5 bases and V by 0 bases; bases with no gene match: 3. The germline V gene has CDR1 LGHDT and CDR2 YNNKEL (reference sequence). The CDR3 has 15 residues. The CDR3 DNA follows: TGTGCCAGCAGCCAAGATCGGACAGGGGGCGACGAGCAGTACTTC. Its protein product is CASSQDRTGGDEQYF.

CDR3 sequence: CASSFGRGGYGYTF. CDR3 coding DNA: TGTGCCAGCAGTTTCGGGAGGGGCGGCTATGGCTACACCTTC. V is TRBV28 and J is TRBJ1-2; possibly TRBD1 for D (5 bases). The V gene's germline CDR1 is MDHEN and CDR2 SYDVKM. There are 14 residues in the CDR3. V lost 3 bases, J lost 4 bases, and 12 bases lay in between.

CDR3 bases: TGTGCTAGTGGTTTGGAAGAAGGGCTAGCGGGGGCTTTACAGTTCTTC. Its protein is CASGLEEGLAGALQFF. The chain links TRBV12-5 to TRBJ2-1; 10 nucleotides agree with TRBD2. This CDR3 is 16 amino acids long. After removal of 1 base from V and 13 bases from J, the junction contained 13 bases not matched to a gene. The germline gives CDR1 LGHNT, CDR2 FRNRAP. The full variable domain, its missing parts supplied by reference TRBV12-5 and TRBJ2-1, is DARVTQTPRHKVTEMGQEVTMRCQPILGHNTVFWYRQTMMQGLELLAYFRNRAPLDDSGMPKDRFSAEMPDATLATLKIQPSEPRDSAVYFCASGLEEGLAGALQFFGPGTRLTVL.

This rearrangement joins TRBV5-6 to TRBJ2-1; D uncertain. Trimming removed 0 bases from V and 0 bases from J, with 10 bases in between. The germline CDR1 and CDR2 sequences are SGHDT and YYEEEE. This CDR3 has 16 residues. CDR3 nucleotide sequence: TGTGCCAGCAGCTTGGCCACAGCAGGCTCCTACAATGAGCAGTTCTTC. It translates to CASSLATAGSYNEQFF. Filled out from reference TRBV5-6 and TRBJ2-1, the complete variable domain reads DAGVTQSPTHLIKTRGQQVTLRCSPKSGHDTVSWYQQALGQGPQFIFQYYEEEERQRGNFPDRFSGHQFPNYSSELNVNALLLGDSALYLCASSLATAGSYNEQFFGPGTRLTVL.